These T cell receptor beta chains were read from a single sample in a study of vaccination effects on CD4 cells after COVID-19. What these receptors recognize is not known. Produced via immunoSEQ multiplex PCR; TCRdb's table is partial and in-frame only. The sample lists some 22,000 clones, about 68% seen once, with approximately 20% in the top ten. The sequences come from CD4+ T cells from PBMCs cultured with HCoV-NL63 spike peptides, collected before COVID-19 vaccination. These receptors were obtained from a human donor who received a COVID-19 vaccine. Each CDR3 is given with its conserved first and last residue. A D gene is named only where the DNA matches it firmly. Not every row has a clone size; where given, it reads once, few, many or a size class.

d_call,j_call,clone_size,v_call,cdr3_nt,cdr3_aa
.,TRBJ2-4,once,TRBV2,TGTGCCAGCAGCTTAGGGGAGCAAAACATTCAGTACTTC,CASSLGEQNIQYF
TRBD1,TRBJ1-5,many,TRBV4-1,TGCGCCAGCAGCCAAGAAGGGACAGTCGATCAGCCCCAGCATTTT,CASSQEGTVDQPQHF
TRBD1,TRBJ1-2,.,TRBV7-8,TGTGCCAGCAGCTTAGGACCAGGGGGTTACGACTATGGCTACACCTTC,CASSLGPGGYDYGYTF
TRBD1,TRBJ2-5,few,TRBV5-8,TGTGCCAGCAGCAAACCCTGGGGACAGCAAGAGACCCAGTACTTC,CASSKPWGQQETQYF
TRBD2,TRBJ2-3,.,TRBV15,TGTGCCACCAGCAACCGGCTAGCGGGAATGGATACGCAGTATTTT,CATSNRLAGMDTQYF
.,TRBJ2-7,few,TRBV6-4,TGTGCCAGCAGTCCCCTCCTTAGCGGAAAATGCCACGAGCAGTACTTC,CASSPLLSGKCHEQYF
.,TRBJ1-6,.,TRBV2,TGTGCCAGCAGCCCAGCCAGGGGTTACAATTCACCCCTCCACTTT,CASSPARGYNSPLHF
.,TRBJ2-7,few,TRBV4-2,TGTGCCAGCAGCCAAGAGAGGAGGCAGGGCGTTGGAGCAGACGAGCAGTACTTC,CASSQERRQGVGADEQYF
.,TRBJ2-1,.,TRBV9,TGTGCCAGCAGCCCGCGCCCAGCGTCCTACAATGAGCAGTTCTTC,CASSPRPASYNEQFF
TRBD1,TRBJ2-1,.,TRBV2,TGTGCCAGCAGGGCGGACAGGGGGTCCTACAATGAGCAGTTCTTC,CASRADRGSYNEQFF
TRBD2,TRBJ2-5,.,TRBV4-2,TGTGCCAGCAGCCAAGAAGGGACTAGCGGGAGGTCAGAGACCCAGTACTTC,CASSQEGTSGRSETQYF
.,TRBJ2-5,.,TRBV9,TGTGCCAGCAGCCCTGGACAGACAGAGACCCAGTACTTC,CASSPGQTETQYF
.,TRBJ2-5,.,TRBV7-9,TGTGCCAGCAGCTTAGGGAGGGTTGTAGGAGAGACCCAGTACTTC,CASSLGRVVGETQYF
.,TRBJ1-1,.,TRBV21-1,TGTGCCAGCAGCAAAGAGGGCGGTTTGAACACTGAAGCTTTCTTT,CASSKEGGLNTEAFF
.,TRBJ2-2,.,TRBV19,TGTGCCAGTAGTACTTACAGGGCTACGAACACCGGGGAGCTGTTTTTT,CASSTYRATNTGELFF
.,TRBJ2-7,once,TRBV20-1,TGCAGTGCTAGTGCTCCCCGGGAACCCTACGAGCAGTACTTC,CSASAPREPYEQYF
.,TRBJ1-2,.,TRBV13,TGTGCCAGCAGCTTAGGGTCAATTCCCCGGAACGACTATGGCTACACCTTC,CASSLGSIPRNDYGYTF
.,TRBJ1-2,few,TRBV5-6,TGTGCCAGCAGCTTGGACAGGGAGGGGGACTATGGCTACACCTTC,CASSLDREGDYGYTF
.,TRBJ1-3,few,TRBV28,TGTGCCAGCAGTGGTGGTACTGGAAACACCATATATTTT,CASSGGTGNTIYF
.,TRBJ1-5,.,TRBV5-1,TGCGCCAGCAGCTTAACGGCGGGGGGTCAGCCCCAGCATTTT,CASSLTAGGQPQHF
TRBD1,TRBJ2-7,.,TRBV12-3/TRBV12-4,TGTGCCAGCCGAGAACAGGGGGGAGCCGAGCAGTACTTC,CASREQGGAEQYF
.,TRBJ1-1,.,TRBV7-2,TGTGCCAGCAGCTTAGTCAGCGGGATCACTGAAGCTTTCTTT,CASSLVSGITEAFF
TRBD1,TRBJ2-6,.,TRBV6-5,TGTGCCAGCAAGGGGGCGGCCGGGGCCAACGTCCTGACTTTC,CASKGAAGANVLTF
TRBD1,TRBJ2-1,.,TRBV6-5,TGTGCCAGCAGTTACGGGACAGGGGGGGGAGGAGAGTTCTTC,CASSYGTGGGGEFF
.,TRBJ2-7,.,TRBV12-3/TRBV12-4,TGTGCCAGCAGCCTTGGACAGATCTACGAGCAGTACTTC,CASSLGQIYEQYF
TRBD1,TRBJ1-2,.,TRBV5-1,TGCGCCAGCAGCTTAGGGACAGGTGGCTACACCTTC,CASSLGTGGYTF
.,TRBJ1-1,.,TRBV2,TGTGCCAGCATCCTCGGAAGGGGCGGGACTGAAGCTTTCTTT,CASILGRGGTEAFF
TRBD1,TRBJ2-1,.,TRBV14,TGTGCCAGCAGCCAAGATTGGCAGGGGGCCATATCCTACAATGAGCAGTTCTTC,CASSQDWQGAISYNEQFF
.,TRBJ2-3,.,TRBV11-2,TGTGCCAGCAGCTTACCAGGGACGGTTGGGGATACGCAGTATTTT,CASSLPGTVGDTQYF
.,TRBJ1-5,.,TRBV19,TGTGCCAGTAGTATGGATACGCCGGGCTATCAGCCCCAGCATTTT,CASSMDTPGYQPQHF
.,TRBJ2-7,.,TRBV9,TGTGCCAGCAGCGTAGGTCCAGGGGAATACGAGCAGTACTTC,CASSVGPGEYEQYF
.,TRBJ1-1,.,TRBV11-2,TGTGCCAGCAGCTTAGATATTGGTTACGCTGAAGCTTTCTTT,CASSLDIGYAEAFF
.,TRBJ1-1,.,TRBV4-2,TGTGCCAGCAGCCAAGGATCCAGTACGGAGAACACTGAAGCTTTCTTT,CASSQGSSTENTEAFF
.,TRBJ1-3,.,TRBV10-3,TGTGCCATCAGTCCCGACGGCTCTGGAAACACCATATATTTT,CAISPDGSGNTIYF
.,TRBJ1-1,.,TRBV5-5,TGTGCCAGCAGCTTTGGGGTAGGAACGTGGAACACTGAAGCTTTCTTT,CASSFGVGTWNTEAFF
.,TRBJ1-5,.,TRBV28,TGTGCCAGCAATCCAACAGGGAAGGGCAATCAGCCCCAGCATTTT,CASNPTGKGNQPQHF
TRBD2,TRBJ2-1,.,TRBV5-1,TGCGCCAGCAGCTTAGCGGGAGTCTACAATGAGCAGTTCTTC,CASSLAGVYNEQFF
.,TRBJ2-3,.,TRBV6-5,TGTGCCGGCTGGGACTCTGACCTCTATACGCAGTATTTT,CAGWDSDLYTQYF
.,TRBJ2-1,.,TRBV10-3,TGTGCCATCAGTGAACAGCTATCGGGGTTCCGGGAGCAGTTCTTC,CAISEQLSGFREQFF
.,TRBJ2-1,.,TRBV6-4,TGTGCCAGCAGTGCCAGCTCCTACAATGAGCAGTTCTTC,CASSASSYNEQFF
.,TRBJ1-2,.,TRBV7-8,TGTGCCAGCAGCCGAGGTAGGGGAGGCCCCTATGGCTACACCTTC,CASSRGRGGPYGYTF